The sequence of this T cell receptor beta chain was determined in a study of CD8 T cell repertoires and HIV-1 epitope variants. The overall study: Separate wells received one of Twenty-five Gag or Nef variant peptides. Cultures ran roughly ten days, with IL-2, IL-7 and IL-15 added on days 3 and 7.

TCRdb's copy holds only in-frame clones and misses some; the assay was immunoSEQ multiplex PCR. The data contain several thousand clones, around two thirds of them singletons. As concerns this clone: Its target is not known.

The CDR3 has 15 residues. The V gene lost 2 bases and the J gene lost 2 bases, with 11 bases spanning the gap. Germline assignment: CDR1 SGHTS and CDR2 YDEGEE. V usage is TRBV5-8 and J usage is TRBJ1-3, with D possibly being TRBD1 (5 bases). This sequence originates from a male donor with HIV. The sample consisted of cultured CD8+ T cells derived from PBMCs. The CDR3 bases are TGTGCCAGCAGCTTCGGACGGGACCCTGGAAACACCATATATTTT. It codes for CASSFGRDPGNTIYF. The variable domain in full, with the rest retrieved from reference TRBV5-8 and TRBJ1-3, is EAGVTQSPTHLIKTRGQQATLRCSPISGHTSVYWYQQALGLGLQFLLWYDEGEERNRGNFPPRFSGRQFPNYSSELNVNALELEDSALYLCASSFGRDPGNTIYFGEGSWLTVV.